Included here is one T cell receptor beta chain sequence, with context. This entry belongs to a study of blood T cell repertoires in COVID-19. Overall study context: Samples of COVID-19 (acute and convalescent) were obtained from the United States, Italy and Spain. Sample material is recorded as cDNA or gDNA derived from T cells, B-cell-depleted T cells, or PBMCs.

Per the original methods: For nucleated cells, counts were estimated from reference gene primer amplification. Only in-frame clones appear in the TCRdb table, and some are missing; sequencing was by immunoSEQ multiplex PCR. The V and J calls and clone size come from that table; D and trimming were worked out from the DNA. This table has about 140,000 clones, about 90% appearing once. The clonotype was recovered from a middle-aged man who had recovered from COVID-19. Sequencing used peripheral blood.

DNA of the CDR3: TGTGCCAGTAGTATAGGCACTTTCGGGGAGCTGTTTTTT. Translated: CASSIGTFGELFF. This chain links TRBV19 with TRBJ2-2; the D is unclear. Germline lookup yields CDR1 LNHDA and CDR2 SQIVND (reference sequence). The CDR3 is 13 amino acids. V lost 1 base and J lost 7, with 7 bases in between.